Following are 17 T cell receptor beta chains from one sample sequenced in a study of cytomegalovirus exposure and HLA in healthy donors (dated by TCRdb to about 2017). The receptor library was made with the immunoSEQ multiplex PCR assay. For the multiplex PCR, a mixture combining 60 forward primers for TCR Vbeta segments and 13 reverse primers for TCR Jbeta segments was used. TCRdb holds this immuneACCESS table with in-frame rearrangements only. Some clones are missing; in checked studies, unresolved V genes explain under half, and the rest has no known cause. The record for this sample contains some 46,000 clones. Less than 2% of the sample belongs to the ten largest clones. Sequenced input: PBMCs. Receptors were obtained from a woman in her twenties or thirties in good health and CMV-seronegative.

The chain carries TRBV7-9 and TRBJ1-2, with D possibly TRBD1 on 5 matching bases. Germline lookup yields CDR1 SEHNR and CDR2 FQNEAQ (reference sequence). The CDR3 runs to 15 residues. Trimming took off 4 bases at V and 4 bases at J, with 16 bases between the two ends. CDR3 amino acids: CASSSPTGVIYGYTF. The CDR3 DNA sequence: TGTGCCAGCAGCTCCCCTACAGGAGTTATCTATGGCTACACCTTC.

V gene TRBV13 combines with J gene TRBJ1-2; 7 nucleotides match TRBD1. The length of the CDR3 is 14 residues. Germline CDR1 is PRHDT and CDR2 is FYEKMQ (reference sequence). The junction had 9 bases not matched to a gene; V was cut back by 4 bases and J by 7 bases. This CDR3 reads CASSSFQGDSGYTF. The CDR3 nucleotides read TGTGCCAGCAGCTCATTTCAGGGGGATAGTGGCTACACCTTC.

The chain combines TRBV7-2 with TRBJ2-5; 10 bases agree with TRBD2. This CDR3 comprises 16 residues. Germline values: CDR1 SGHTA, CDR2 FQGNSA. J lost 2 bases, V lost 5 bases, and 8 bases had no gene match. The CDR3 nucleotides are TGTGCCAGCAGCCGTAGGGGTAGCGGGGGGCAAGAGACCCAGTACTTC. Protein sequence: CASSRRGSGGQETQYF.

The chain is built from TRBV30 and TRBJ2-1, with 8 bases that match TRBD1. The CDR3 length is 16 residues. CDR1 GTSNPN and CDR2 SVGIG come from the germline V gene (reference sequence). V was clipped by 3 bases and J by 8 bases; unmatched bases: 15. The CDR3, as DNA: TGTGCCTGGAGCAGACCCGGACAGGGAAATAGCGATGAGCAGTTCTTC. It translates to CAWSRPGQGNSDEQFF.

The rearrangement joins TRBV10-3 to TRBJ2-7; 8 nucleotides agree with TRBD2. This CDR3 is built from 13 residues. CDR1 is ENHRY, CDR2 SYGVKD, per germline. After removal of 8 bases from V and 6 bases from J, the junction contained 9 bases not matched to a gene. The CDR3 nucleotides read TGTGCCATCGCTCCACTAGCGGAGGGCGAGCAGTACTTC. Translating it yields CAIAPLAEGEQYF.

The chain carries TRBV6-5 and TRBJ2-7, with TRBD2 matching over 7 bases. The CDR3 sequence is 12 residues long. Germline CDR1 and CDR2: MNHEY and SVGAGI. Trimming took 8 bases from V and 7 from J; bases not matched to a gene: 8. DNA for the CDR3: TGTGCCAGCTCCTTGGGAGGGAGGGAGCAGTACTTC. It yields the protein CASSLGGREQYF.

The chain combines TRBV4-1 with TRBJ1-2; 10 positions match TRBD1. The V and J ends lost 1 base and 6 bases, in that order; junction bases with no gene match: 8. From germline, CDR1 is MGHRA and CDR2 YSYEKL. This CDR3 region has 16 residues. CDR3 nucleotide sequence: TGCGCCAGCAGCCAAGCAGCCGACAGGGGGCTGGATGGCTACACCTTC. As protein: CASSQAADRGLDGYTF.

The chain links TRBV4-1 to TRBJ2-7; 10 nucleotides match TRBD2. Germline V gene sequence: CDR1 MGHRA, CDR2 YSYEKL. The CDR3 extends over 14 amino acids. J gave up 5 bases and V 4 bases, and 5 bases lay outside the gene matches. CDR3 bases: TGCGCCAGCAGCCCGACTAGCGGGCTCAACGAGCAGTACTTC. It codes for CASSPTSGLNEQYF.

As DNA, the CDR3 is TGTGCCAGTAGGAGGGGGCGCGGGGAGAATCAGCCCCAGCATTTT. The encoded protein is CASRRGRGENQPQHF. This chain joins TRBV6-5 and TRBJ1-5, with TRBD1 identical over 7 bases. The trim removed 9 bases at V and 4 bases at J, leaving 12 bases unmatched. The CDR3 runs 15 residues. CDR1 MNHEY and CDR2 SVGAGI come from the germline V gene.

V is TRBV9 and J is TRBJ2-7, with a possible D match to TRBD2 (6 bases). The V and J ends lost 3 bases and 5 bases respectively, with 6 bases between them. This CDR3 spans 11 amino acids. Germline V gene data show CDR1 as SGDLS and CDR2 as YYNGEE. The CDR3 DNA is TGTGCCAGCAGCGGCGGGAACGAGCAGTACTTC. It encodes CASSGGNEQYF.

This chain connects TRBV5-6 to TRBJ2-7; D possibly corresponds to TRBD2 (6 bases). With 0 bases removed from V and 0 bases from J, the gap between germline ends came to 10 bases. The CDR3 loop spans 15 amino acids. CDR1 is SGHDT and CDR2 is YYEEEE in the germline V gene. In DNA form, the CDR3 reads TGTGCCAGCAGCTTGGGTGGGAGGAGCTCCTACGAGCAGTACTTC. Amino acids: CASSLGGRSSYEQYF.

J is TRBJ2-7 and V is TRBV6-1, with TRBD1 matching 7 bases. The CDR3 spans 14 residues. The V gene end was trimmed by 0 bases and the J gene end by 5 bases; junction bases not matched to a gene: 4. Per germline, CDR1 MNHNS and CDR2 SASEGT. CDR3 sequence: CASSEAQGNHEQYF. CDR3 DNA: TGTGCCAGCAGTGAAGCACAGGGGAACCACGAGCAGTACTTC.

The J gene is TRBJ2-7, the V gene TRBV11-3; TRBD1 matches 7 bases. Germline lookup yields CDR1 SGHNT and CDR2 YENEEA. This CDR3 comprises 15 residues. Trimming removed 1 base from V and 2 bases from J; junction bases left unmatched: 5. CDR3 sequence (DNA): TGTGCCAGCAGCTTAGGCACAGGGGTTACCTACGAGCAGTACTTC. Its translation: CASSLGTGVTYEQYF.

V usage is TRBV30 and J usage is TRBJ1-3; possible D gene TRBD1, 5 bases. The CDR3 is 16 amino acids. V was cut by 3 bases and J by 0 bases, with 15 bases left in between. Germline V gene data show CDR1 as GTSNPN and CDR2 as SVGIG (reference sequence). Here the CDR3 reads CAWRYKEGNSGNTIYF. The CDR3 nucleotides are TGTGCCTGGAGATATAAGGAGGGGAACTCTGGAAACACCATATATTTT.

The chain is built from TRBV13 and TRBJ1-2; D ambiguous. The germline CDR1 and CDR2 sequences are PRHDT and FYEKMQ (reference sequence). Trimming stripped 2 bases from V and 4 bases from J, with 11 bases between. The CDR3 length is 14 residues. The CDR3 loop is CASSLNSEGYGYTF. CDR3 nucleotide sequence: TGTGCCAGCAGCTTAAACTCGGAGGGCTATGGCTACACCTTC.

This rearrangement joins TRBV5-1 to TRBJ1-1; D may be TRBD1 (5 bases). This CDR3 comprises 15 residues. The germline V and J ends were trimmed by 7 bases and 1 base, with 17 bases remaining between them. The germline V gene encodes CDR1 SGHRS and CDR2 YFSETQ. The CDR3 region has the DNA TGCGCCAGCTCCCTATGGGGGGATGGGAACACTGAAGCTTTCTTT. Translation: CASSLWGDGNTEAFF.

The CDR3 DNA is TGTGCCAGCAGCTTCGAGGACAGGAGCACCGGGGAGCTGTTTTTT. Its translation: CASSFEDRSTGELFF. The chain links TRBV7-9 to TRBJ2-2; TRBD1 aligns across 7 bases. Germline loops: CDR1 SEHNR, CDR2 FQNEAQ (reference sequence). The CDR3 runs to 15 residues. J lost 4 bases, V lost 3 bases, and 5 bases had no gene match.